The present TCR beta chain was sequenced within a study of beta chain features in type 1 diabetes. General study points: In every one of the four CD4+ subsets, TCRB CDR3s were moderately but significantly shorter in Type 1 diabetes patients.

Of the isolated RNA, all was reverse transcribed, and so the sequenced material was expressed TCRB transcripts. Repertoires were generated with immunoSEQ multiplex PCR, while TCRdb's copy carries only in-frame clones and drops some. The table includes 250,000 to 400,000 clones, 11% to 15% detected once. The V and J ends lost 6 bases and 0 bases respectively, with 8 bases between them. The CDR3 is 13 amino acids. Germline-derived CDR1 and CDR2 are MNHNS and SASEGT. As to this clone: Its specificity is not known.

The V call is TRBV6-1, the J call TRBJ1-1; perhaps TRBD1 as D (5 bases). The sequencing input was central memory CD4+ T cells from blood. The receptor's source is a man under 40 in good health. CDR3 sequence: CASRQALNTEAFF. The CDR3 DNA follows: TGTGCCAGCAGACAGGCCCTGAACACTGAAGCTTTCTTT.